The following is a TCR beta chain sequence with its context. The antigen is not known. J lost 3 bases, V lost 2 bases, and 5 bases had no gene match. CDR1 and CDR2 from the germline V gene are SGHRS and YFSETQ. The CDR3 covers 16 residues. The data were obtained in a study of OX40 agonist ivuxolimab in advanced cancers. Notes on the study in general: The study found among the lowest clonal expansion in partial responders at 0.1-3.0 mg/kg.

Here immunoSEQ multiplex PCR was the method, and the copy in TCRdb shows in-frame clones only, minus some. Of tens of thousands of clones in the sample, approximately 90% were seen once. The genes are TRBV5-1 and TRBJ2-2; 9 bases are shared with TRBD1. Material: CD4+ or CD8+ T cells sorted from blood, obtained in a trial of the OX40 agonist ivuxolimab. This receptor was identified in an adult with an advanced solid tumor such as melanoma, head and neck, liver or kidney cancer. Here the CDR3 DNA reads TGCGCCAGCAGCTTAAACACAGGGGGCTACACCGGGGAGCTGTTTTTT. Amino acid sequence: CASSLNTGGYTGELFF.